The next 11 T cell receptor beta chains were all read from a single sample in a study of blood T cells in healthy people across ages. The authors ran a second PCR of about 7 to 11 cycles using a sample-barcoded 5' primer and a J-beta primer mix. MiXCR, applied by TCRdb to the 5' RACE reads, yields one record per CDR3 protein. The data contain about 1.8 million distinct CDR3 sequences, about 50% of them singletons. Sequencing used blood. These TCRs come from a woman aged 35 to 49 in good health.

V gene TRBV20-1 combines with J gene TRBJ2-3; a possible D gene is TRBD1 (6 bases). Germline assignment: CDR1 DFQATT and CDR2 SNEGSKA (reference sequence). There are 15 residues in the CDR3. Deletions cut 5 bases from V and 2 bases from J, with 17 bases between. For the CDR3, the DNA is TGCAGTGCTGGAAACAACAGGGAAGCCACAGATACGCAGTATTTT. This gives the protein CSAGNNREATDTQYF.

The sample holds a few counts of this clonotype. The chain couples TRBV7-9 to TRBJ2-3; unclear D gene. The germline gives CDR1 SEHNR, CDR2 FQNEAQ (reference sequence). The CDR3 is 13 residues long. V lost 1 base and J 5 bases, leaving 7 bases between the germline ends. CDR3: CASSLVEEDTQYF. CDR3 bases: TGTGCCAGCAGCTTAGTAGAAGAAGATACGCAGTATTTT.

The chain links TRBV4-1 to TRBJ2-5; D might be TRBD2 (5 bases). The germline V gene has CDR1 MGHRA and CDR2 YSYEKL. Trimming shortened V by 0 bases and J by 6 bases, and 14 bases separated the two germline ends. The CDR3 is 15 amino acids. CDR3 sequence (DNA): TGCGCCAGCAGCCAAGATCGAGGGAATATGAAGACCCAGTACTTC. As protein: CASSQDRGNMKTQYF.

A word on this clonotype: Likely a read error: the CDR3 ends without its conserved phenylalanine or tryptophan. V is TRBV27 and J is TRBJ2-7; no definite D call. CDR3 length: 12 residues. V was cut by 6 bases and J by 5 bases, with 11 bases left in between. CDR1 is MNHEY and CDR2 is SMNVEV in the germline V gene (reference sequence). The CDR3 spells CASSRVPDEQYL. The CDR3 DNA reads as TGTGCCAGCAGCCGAGTCCCTGACGAGCAGTACCTC.

The gene calls are TRBV11-1 and TRBJ2-5; perhaps TRBD1 as D (5 bases). CDR1 SGHAT and CDR2 FQDESV come from the germline V gene (reference sequence). CDR3 length equals 16 residues. V lost 3 bases and J lost 3, with 17 bases in between. The CDR3 sequence: CASSFVLRGREETQYF. The CDR3 region has the DNA TGTGCCAGCAGCTTCGTTCTTAGGGGCCGAGAAGAGACCCAGTACTTC.

The CDR3 loop is CSARAFGTGAAEQYF. In DNA, the CDR3 is TGCAGTGCTAGAGCTTTCGGGACAGGGGCAGCCGAGCAGTACTTC. This chain uses TRBV20-1 with TRBJ2-7; 10 nucleotides match TRBD1. The CDR3 runs 15 residues. The V gene's germline CDR1 is DFQATT and CDR2 SNEGSKA (reference sequence). The V segment lost 1 base and the J segment 6 bases; nucleotides outside the gene matches: 9.

The chain combines TRBV27 with TRBJ2-5; the D gene is possibly TRBD1 (5 bases). V was pared by 3 bases and J by 5 bases, with 13 bases between. Germline loops: CDR1 MNHEY, CDR2 SMNVEV (reference sequence). The CDR3 extends over 14 amino acids. As DNA, the CDR3 is TGTGCCAGCAGTTTTGGACATCTCCGGGAGACCCAGTACTTC. This sequence encodes CASSFGHLRETQYF.

V and J are TRBV6-6 and TRBJ1-5, with TRBD1 identical over 7 bases. The CDR3 has 16 residues. The germline CDR1 and CDR2 sequences are MNHNY and SVGAGI (reference sequence). V trimming: 5 bases; J trimming: 2 bases; junction bases outside the gene matches: 9. CDR3 in DNA: TGTGCCAGCAGTGACAGTTCGGGACAGCGCAATCAGCCCCAGCATTTT. Translated: CASSDSSGQRNQPQHF.

This clonotype was observed once. V usage is TRBV6-2 or TRBV6-3 and J usage is TRBJ2-3; D unclear. The germline V and J ends were trimmed by 6 bases and 4 bases, with 17 bases remaining between them. Germline lookup yields CDR1 MNHEY and CDR2 SVGEGT. The CDR3 loop spans 15 amino acids. As DNA, the CDR3 is TGTGCCAGCAGCCACCCTACTCTGAGCGCAGATACGCAGTATTTT. Protein sequence: CASSHPTLSADTQYF.

The chain employs TRBV7-2 and TRBJ2-5; no clear D. The CDR3 has 13 amino acids. Between the trimmed V and J ends, which lost 1 base and 11 bases, there was a span of 14 bases. Germline V gene data show CDR1 as SGHTA and CDR2 as FQGNSA. The CDR3 DNA reads as TGTGCCAGCAGCTTAGTCTTATACAATGAGCAGTACTTC. Amino acids: CASSLVLYNEQYF.

This chain connects TRBV3-1 to TRBJ1-6; TRBD1 matches at 8 bases. Germline V gene data show CDR1 as LGHDT and CDR2 as YNNKEL (reference sequence). This CDR3 has 14 residues. V lost 4 bases, J lost 9 bases, and 5 bases stayed unmatched. The CDR3: CASSRAGTGSPLHF. In nucleotides, the CDR3 is TGTGCCAGCAGCCGTGCCGGGACAGGTTCACCCCTCCACTTT.